This T cell receptor beta chain was found in a study of cytomegalovirus exposure and HLA in healthy donors (dated by TCRdb to about 2017). Study-level background: An earlier analysis of several hundred of the donors reported approximately 280 Gb of sequence data and about 120 million unique TCR beta sequences obtained from approximately 180 million T cells. Typing coverage differed by locus: A, B, C, DRB1 and DQB1 were typed in roughly 620-640 donors, DQA1 in 500 to 550, DPA1 in around 580, and DPB1 in just under 490. To predict cytomegalovirus infection status, the study combined high-throughput TCR immunosequencing, statistical association of individual TCRs with disease status, and machine learning. An early release that covered more than 550 HLA-typed donors contained about 300 gigabases of sequencing data and 70 million to 100 million unique TCR sequences. The study profiled the T cell repertoires of about 640 subjects by immunosequencing and related them to cytomegalovirus serostatus. Because of strong linkage in the cohort, roughly five DR-DQ haplotypes were treated as single units for association and clustering. Among roughly 400 genotyped donors of the cohort, an average of roughly 230,000 unique TCR beta nucleotide sequences was sequenced per donor, of which about 20% were non-productive. The study was designed to test whether signatures of past pathogen exposure could be identified by cataloging public T cell receptors. Class I and class II HLA loci were covered by the typing at four-digit resolution. Donor age, sex, ethnicity and CMV serostatus were compiled alongside the repertoire data. Along with the approximately 620-subject first cohort, a separate validation cohort of 120 different subjects was used. An earlier analysis of 587 of the donors applied high-throughput TCR beta sequencing to assess whether each TCR beta V gene segment acted as functional or pseudogenic. In a later analysis, previously published TCR beta repertoires from about 640 donors were re-analyzed and high-resolution HLA genotyping was added so that TCR occurrence patterns could be studied. The genetic ancestry cluster associated with self-reported Caucasian donors included over 80% of the roughly 380 genotyped donors. Genome-wide SNP genotypes for about 55% of the roughly 670 donors were used in a later genetic analysis, which treated that subset as a discovery cohort. Rather than using new phenotypic data, the later analysis identified candidate immune exposures from TCR beta sequences and from how often those sequences occurred across donors. All discovery cohort repertoires had been generated using a single sequencing platform.

Trimming costs V 4 bases and J 2 bases, and their ends lie 11 bases apart. Via the germline V gene (reference sequence), CDR1 is GTSNPN and CDR2 SVGIG. The CDR3 spans 13 residues, from the cysteine through the phenylalanine. Kept here is only the CDR3 DNA, which spans 39 bases and is read in frame from base 1. The cohort consisted of hundreds of healthy bone marrow donors. At the time of sampling, every cohort member was nominally healthy, though immune exposures that went unrecorded were likely present. The donor was CMV seronegative and was included in the group of over 300 seronegative cohort members. Each donor provided a peripheral blood sample, and peripheral blood mononuclear cells were used for TCR beta sequencing. The Qiagen DNeasy Blood Extraction Kit was used to extract genomic DNA from the blood cell samples. With respect to this clone: Its specific antigen is unknown.

What the research found in general, with its limitations: A further reported finding was that TCR beta sequences accurately predicted the HLA-A and HLA-B alleles for most subjects in the first cohort. A later genetic analysis reported fewer N-insertions in productive TCRs among donors in an Asian-associated ancestry cluster than the approximately 700-donor mean. A few of the identified cytomegalovirus-associated TCR beta chains were confirmed in vitro to be specific for cytomegalovirus antigens. According to a later analysis, parvovirus B19, influenza, CMV and Epstein-Barr virus appeared linked to several top co-occurrence clusters. In the study, some 180 TCR beta chains were listed as associated with cytomegalovirus. Linkage disequilibrium might explain the correlated functional status among segregating V segments, but an unknown experimental factor could not be ruled out. Presence/absence analyses assumed roughly uniform sequencing depth across donors, an assumption that may not hold. About 17 rarely observed V segments, including chromosome 9 orphons, were excluded from the earlier analysis of 550 to 700 of the donors because counts were too low. In an earlier analysis of over 550 of the donors, most TCR beta V segments were observed in productive rearrangements about 87% or about 30% of the time, broadly matching IMGT annotations. In a later analysis, some 18,000 TCR beta sequences were associated with specific HLA alleles at a false discovery rate of 0.05. When HLA alleles, especially DR and DQ, strongly co-occurred, TCR associations were difficult to assign to individual alleles. A cluster of highly shared sequence variants was judged likely to be a technical artifact of the sequencing pipeline. Immune exposure information for the cohort was limited to CMV serostatus. According to a later analysis, most CMV-associated TCR beta chains appeared to be HLA-restricted, and the HLA associations seemed to be driven largely by CMV exposure. A later analysis found that HLA-associated TCR beta chains were more clonally expanded and had lower generation probabilities than equally common non-associated chains. V-gene and J-gene trimming of TCR beta chains was associated with a missense DCLRE1C variant in a later genetic analysis, and the association was replicated in an independent cohort. Most TCR sequences were observed very rarely across donors, whereas some public TCRs were present in many individuals. This cohort had only TCR beta chains sequenced, and the lack of alpha or paired-chain data limited which features could be detected. The 87-base-pair reads could not distinguish some IMGT-functional V segments, including TRBV6-2 and TRBV6-3, so those segments were excluded. In a later analysis, TCR association rates were found to vary across HLA loci, with the most associated TCRs seen for DRB1 alleles and the fewest for HLA-C alleles. Because some donors lacked HLA typing at each locus, the association tests relied only on the typed subset. The classifier was reported to diagnose cytomegalovirus status with high specificity and sensitivity in both the original cohort and the validation cohort. It was suggested by the authors that the approach could potentially be generalized to other disease states and immunological phenotypes.

Library creation used the immunoSEQ multiplex PCR assay. For the multiplex PCR, a mixture combining 60 forward primers for TCR Vbeta segments and 13 reverse primers for TCR Jbeta segments was used. Amplification of the CDR3 region of rearranged TCR beta genes was performed with a multiplex PCR assay on genomic DNA. The Illumina HiSeq System was used to sequence the amplified TCR beta libraries as 87-base-pair reads. Per the authors' processing: A later analysis tallied about 77 million unique TCR beta chains across the 666 repertoires, and roughly 11 million of those chains were shared by two or more donors. To remove PCR and sequencing errors, raw reads were error-corrected and collapsed into unique sequences using a nearest-neighbor algorithm that merged closely related sequences. CDR3 sequences were aligned to IMGT reference sequences to assign V, D and J gene segments. For a sequence to be retained, at least a six-nucleotide match to both a V gene segment and a J gene segment was required. Rearrangements were called productive when the CDR3 lacked stop codons and stayed in frame with V and J; all others were non-productive. CDR3 was defined by IMGT convention, running from the second conserved V-encoded cysteine to the conserved J-encoded phenylalanine. In an earlier analysis of around 640 of the donors, sequences lacking an unambiguous match to a single V gene segment were excluded. An earlier analysis of a few hundred of the donors called V segments functional above 56.7% productive rearrangements and segregating when the between-donor standard deviation exceeded 5%. A statistical classification framework was built to diagnose cytomegalovirus status from the catalog of TCR beta chain sequences. In a later analysis, V and J genes were assigned by comparing TCR nucleotide sequences against IMGT/GENE-DB human TR gene sequences. In a later analysis, CDR3 sequences and most-parsimonious VDJ recombination scenarios were assigned using the TCRdist pipeline. In a later analysis, each TCR beta chain was defined by its CDR3 amino acid sequence together with its V-gene family, and reads lacking a unique V-gene family were excluded. A later analysis removed 592 highly shared, low-generation-probability nucleotide sequences to deal with suspected cross-contamination and a sequencing artifact. For each public chain, a later analysis derived a clonal expansion index from normalized ranks of inferred template counts within each repertoire. In a later analysis, generation probabilities were computed with a VDJ recombination model fitted to out-of-frame rearrangements, and the resulting probabilities were checked against IGoR. In a later analysis, TCR-TCR, TCR-HLA and TCR-CMV co-occurrence was scored with hypergeometric tests, and a repertoire-size bias correction was applied to TCR pairs. False discovery rates were estimated in a later analysis by permuting HLA or CMV assignments 20 times. In a later analysis, co-occurring TCRs were grouped using DBSCAN, and TCRdist sequence similarity was added for clustering within HLA-allele-positive subsets. Co-occurrence clustering excluded repertoires with fewer than 30,000 or more than 120,000 public chains, plus five with anomalous nucleotide sharing. As stored in TCRdb, this immuneACCESS dataset retains in-frame rearrangements with V and J assigned. A fraction of the clones does not appear; measured against another copy, unresolved V genes explain less than half of the discrepancy, and the remainder lacks a known reason. The V and J calls and clone size are taken from that table; D and trimming were inferred from the DNA. In this sample's table one finds 35,000 to 50,000 clones. Approximately 8.8% of the sample belongs to the ten largest clones.

The sequence was collected from a male donor in good health and CMV-seronegative. Sequenced input: PBMCs. The chain was built from TRBV30 and TRBJ1-2, with no confidently assigned D gene. Here the CDR3 is given as CAWISAGNYGYTF. In nucleotides, the sequence is TGTGCCTGGATTTCGGCAGGCAACTATGGCTACACCTTC.